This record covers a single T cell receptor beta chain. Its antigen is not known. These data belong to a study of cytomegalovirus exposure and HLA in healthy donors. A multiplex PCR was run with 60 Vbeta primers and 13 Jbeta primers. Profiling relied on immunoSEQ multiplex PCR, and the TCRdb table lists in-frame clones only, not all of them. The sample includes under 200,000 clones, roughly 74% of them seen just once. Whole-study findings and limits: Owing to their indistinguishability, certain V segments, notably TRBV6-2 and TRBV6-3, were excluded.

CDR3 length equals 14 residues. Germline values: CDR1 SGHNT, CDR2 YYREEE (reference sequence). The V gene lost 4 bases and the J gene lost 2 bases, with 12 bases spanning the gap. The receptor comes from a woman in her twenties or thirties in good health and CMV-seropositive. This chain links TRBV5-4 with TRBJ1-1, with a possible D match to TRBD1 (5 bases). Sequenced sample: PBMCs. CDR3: CASSRGDGNTEAFF. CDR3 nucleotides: TGTGCCAGCAGCCGGGGGGACGGAAACACTGAAGCTTTCTTT.